This TCR beta chain emerged from a study of early T cells in non-severe SARS-CoV-2 infection. Looking at the study overall: The chains were unpaired, and the sequenced material was bulk RNA from unsorted whole blood. Study-wide results and limits: Sequences matched to VDJdb favored anti-spike CD8 responses, while private and CD4 specificities were missed.

The library protocol tagged individual cDNA molecules with unique molecular identifiers. One entry per CDR3 protein, called by TCRdb with MiXCR from the 5' RACE reads. In the table there are some 40,000 distinct CDR3 sequences, more than 9% of which are singletons. This clonotype was seen ten or more times. Its antigen remains unidentified. The germline V gene encodes CDR1 LGHNA and CDR2 YNFKEQ. Trimming removed 0 bases at V and 1 base at J, with 9 bases between. The CDR3 consists of 15 residues. The chain is built from TRBV4-2 and TRBJ1-1; D unresolved. Sequenced material: whole blood. The clonotype originates from an adult who was a healthcare worker with PCR-confirmed SARS-CoV-2 infection or an uninfected control (not recorded which). The CDR3 nucleotides read TGTGCCAGCAGCCAAGAATGGGAAGGGAACACTGAAGCTTTCTTT. Its translation is CASSQEWEGNTEAFF.